This is a list of T cell receptor beta chains from one sample in a study of cytomegalovirus exposure and HLA in healthy donors. Data came from immunoSEQ multiplex PCR; TCRdb stores just in-frame clones and leaves some out. The sample lists hundreds of thousands of clones; 80% to 85% were seen once. Sequenced: PBMCs. Receptors originate from a boy aged 2 to 10 in good health and CMV-seronegative. CDR3s include the opening cysteine and the closing phenylalanine or tryptophan. A D gene is named only where the DNA matches it firmly. Clone size is stated in some rows and not others, as once, few, many or a class when expanded.

>TRBD1|few|TRBV2|TRBJ1-1
CASRDRGGNTEAFF
TGTGCCAGCAGGGACAGGGGGGGGAACACTGAAGCTTTCTTT
>.|once|TRBV27|TRBJ1-6
CASTSQGGHSPLHF
TGTGCCAGCACCTCACAGGGTGGGCATTCACCCCTCCACTTT
>TRBD1|.|TRBV7-9|TRBJ2-7
CASSRTGQGPHEQYF
TGTGCCAGCAGCAGAACCGGACAGGGACCCCACGAGCAGTACTTC
>.|.|TRBV6-1|TRBJ2-5
CASSLTKETQYF
TGTGCCAGCAGTCTTACTAAAGAGACCCAGTACTTC
>.|.|TRBV30|TRBJ1-5
CAFWPDRRNQPQHF
TGTGCCTTTTGGCCGGACAGACGCAATCAGCCCCAGCATTTT
>.|.|TRBV5-8|TRBJ1-5
CASSLLSRVNQPQHF
TGTGCCAGCAGCTTGCTTAGCAGGGTCAATCAGCCCCAGCATTTT
>TRBD2|.|TRBV5-1|TRBJ2-7
CASSPEASGGYEQYF
TGCGCCAGCAGCCCGGAGGCTAGCGGTGGGTACGAGCAGTACTTC
>TRBD2|.|TRBV7-8|TRBJ2-5
CASSIIAGLGETQYF
TGTGCCAGCAGCATAATAGCGGGCTTGGGAGAGACCCAGTACTTC
>.|.|TRBV4-1|TRBJ2-5
CASSQGAYQETQYF
TGCGCCAGCAGCCAAGGGGCATACCAAGAGACCCAGTACTTC
>.|.|TRBV10-2|TRBJ2-7
CASSEAGEQYF
TGCGCCAGCAGTGAGGCAGGTGAGCAGTACTTC
>TRBD1|few|TRBV27|TRBJ1-4
CASSSHQGGQSEKLFF
TGTGCCAGCAGTTCCCACCAGGGGGGACAGAGTGAAAAACTGTTTTTT
>TRBD1|.|TRBV9|TRBJ2-2
CASSVTGGTGELFF
TGTGCCAGCAGCGTAACAGGGGGCACCGGGGAGCTGTTTTTT
>.|.|TRBV19|TRBJ2-7
CASSDSYEQYF
TGTGCCAGTAGTGACAGCTACGAGCAGTACTTC
>.|.|TRBV4-2|TRBJ1-1
CASSPYPGQSLNTEAFF
TGTGCCAGCAGCCCCTACCCAGGGCAGTCCCTGAACACTGAAGCTTTCTTT
>.|.|TRBV11-2|TRBJ1-2
CASGMTGSLYGYTF
TGTGCCAGCGGGATGACAGGCTCCCTCTATGGCTACACCTTC
>.|few|TRBV29-1|TRBJ1-1
CSVPHQGTTNTEAFF
TGCAGCGTTCCCCACCAGGGCACCACGAACACTGAAGCTTTCTTT
>TRBD1|.|TRBV7-7|TRBJ2-5
CASTQTRTGGLIGETQYF
TGTGCTAGCACCCAGACAAGGACAGGGGGACTAATCGGAGAGACCCAGTACTTC
>.|.|TRBV7-2|TRBJ2-2
CASSLGGGTTGELFF
TGTGCCAGCAGCTTAGGGGGAGGCACCACCGGGGAGCTGTTTTTT
>TRBD2|.|TRBV4-2|TRBJ2-3
CASSQGLLAGGRPDTQYF
TGTGCCAGCAGCCAAGGTCTGCTAGCGGGGGGACGTCCAGATACGCAGTATTTT
>TRBD1|.|TRBV4-1|TRBJ1-2
CASSQDRGQDDYGYTF
TGCGCCAGCAGCCAAGACAGGGGGCAGGACGACTATGGCTACACCTTC
>TRBD2|.|TRBV29-1|TRBJ2-1
CSKTSGGENEQFF
TGCAGCAAGACTAGCGGGGGGGAAAATGAGCAGTTCTTC
>TRBD2|once|TRBV10-3|TRBJ2-7
CAISVSASGPSYEQYF
TGTGCCATCAGTGTATCGGCTAGCGGCCCTTCCTACGAGCAGTACTTC